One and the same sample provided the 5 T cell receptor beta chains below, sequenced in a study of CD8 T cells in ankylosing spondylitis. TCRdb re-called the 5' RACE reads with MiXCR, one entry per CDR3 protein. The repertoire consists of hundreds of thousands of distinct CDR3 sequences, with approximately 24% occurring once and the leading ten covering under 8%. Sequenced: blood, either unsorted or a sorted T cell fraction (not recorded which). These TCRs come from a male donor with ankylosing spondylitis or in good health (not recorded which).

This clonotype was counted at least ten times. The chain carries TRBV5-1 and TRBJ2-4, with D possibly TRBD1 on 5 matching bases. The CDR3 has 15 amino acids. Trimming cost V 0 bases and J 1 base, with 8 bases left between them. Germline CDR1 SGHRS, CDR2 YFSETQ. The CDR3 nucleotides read TGCGCCAGCAGCTTGGTCAGGGCGGCCAAAAACATTCAGTACTTC. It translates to CASSLVRAAKNIQYF.

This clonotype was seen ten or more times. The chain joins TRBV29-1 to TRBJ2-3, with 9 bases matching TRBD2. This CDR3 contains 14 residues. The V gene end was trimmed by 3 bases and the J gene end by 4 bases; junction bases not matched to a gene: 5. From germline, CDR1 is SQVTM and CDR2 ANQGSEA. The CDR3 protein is CSVDTGGRADTQYF. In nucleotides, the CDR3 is TGCAGCGTTGATACGGGCGGGAGGGCAGATACGCAGTATTTT.

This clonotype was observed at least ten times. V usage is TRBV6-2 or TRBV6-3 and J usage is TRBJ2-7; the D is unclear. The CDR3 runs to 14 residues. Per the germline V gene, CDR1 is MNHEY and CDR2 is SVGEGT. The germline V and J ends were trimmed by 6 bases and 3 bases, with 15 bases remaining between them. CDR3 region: CASRGMVSVYEQYF. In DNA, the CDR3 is TGTGCCAGCAGAGGGATGGTGTCAGTCTACGAGCAGTACTTC.

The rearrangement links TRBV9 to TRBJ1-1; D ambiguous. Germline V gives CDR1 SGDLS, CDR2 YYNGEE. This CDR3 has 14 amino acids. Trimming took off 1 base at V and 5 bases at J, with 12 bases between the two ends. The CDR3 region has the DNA TGTGCCAGCAGCGTAAAAACACAAGGAACTGAAGCTTTCTTT. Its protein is CASSVKTQGTEAFF.

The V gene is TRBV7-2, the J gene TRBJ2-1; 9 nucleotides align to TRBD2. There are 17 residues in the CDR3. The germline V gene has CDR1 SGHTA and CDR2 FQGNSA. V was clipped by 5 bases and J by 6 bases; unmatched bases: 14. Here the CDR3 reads CASSPQRSLAGPNEQFF. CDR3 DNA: TGTGCCAGCAGCCCACAACGCTCGCTAGCGGGACCCAATGAGCAGTTCTTC.